Listed below are T cell receptor beta chains from one sample, sequenced in a study of blood T cell repertoires in COVID-19. Clones were read by immunoSEQ multiplex PCR, and TCRdb kept only the in-frame ones, dropping some. The sample includes around 180,000 clones, approximately 83% seen only once; the top ten take 3% to 4%. Specimen: peripheral blood. Every receptor here comes from a man aged 55 to 69 with acute or convalescent COVID-19. Both conserved end residues are part of each CDR3. Each record gives: D gene, clone size, V gene, J gene, CDR3 DNA, CDR3 protein. The D gene is left open where the match is weak. Clone size, where shown, is once, few, many, or a class for clones that have expanded.

D gene: TRBD1; clone size: NA; V gene: TRBV23-1; J gene: TRBJ2-2; CDR3 DNA: TGCGCCAGCAGTGGACAGGGGGCGGCCGGGGAGCTGTTTTTT; CDR3 protein: CASSGQGAAGELFF
D gene: TRBD1; clone size: NA; V gene: TRBV9; J gene: TRBJ2-1; CDR3 DNA: TGTGCCAGCAGCCGAGGGGGCGCCCGCTCCTACAATGAGCAGTTCTTC; CDR3 protein: CASSRGGARSYNEQFF
D gene: NA; clone size: NA; V gene: TRBV6-6; J gene: TRBJ2-7; CDR3 DNA: TGTGCCAGCAGGGACAACCTTTACGAGCAGTACTTC; CDR3 protein: CASRDNLYEQYF
D gene: NA; clone size: once; V gene: TRBV7-9; J gene: TRBJ1-6; CDR3 DNA: TGTGCCAGCAGCTTGTCCAGGGTTCTTAATTCACCCCTCCACTTT; CDR3 protein: CASSLSRVLNSPLHF
D gene: TRBD1; clone size: NA; V gene: TRBV5-1; J gene: TRBJ2-7; CDR3 DNA: TGCGCCAGCAGCCCCGGGACAGTGTACGAGCAGTACTTC; CDR3 protein: CASSPGTVYEQYF
D gene: NA; clone size: NA; V gene: TRBV18; J gene: TRBJ2-3; CDR3 DNA: TGTGCCAGCTCACCCTCCACAGATACGCAGTATTTT; CDR3 protein: CASSPSTDTQYF
D gene: NA; clone size: once; V gene: TRBV7-3; J gene: TRBJ2-2; CDR3 DNA: TGTGCCAGCAGCTCGAGAGGCGGGACCGGGGAGCTGTTTTTT; CDR3 protein: CASSSRGGTGELFF
D gene: TRBD2; clone size: NA; V gene: TRBV9; J gene: TRBJ2-3; CDR3 DNA: TGTGCCAGCAGCGTAGGGGGCGGGAGCCGGGATACGCAGTATTTT; CDR3 protein: CASSVGGGSRDTQYF
D gene: TRBD1; clone size: NA; V gene: TRBV4-2; J gene: TRBJ2-6; CDR3 DNA: TGTGCCAGCAGGCCTATGACAGGGGTCGTTGGTGGGGCCAACGTCCTGACTTTC; CDR3 protein: CASRPMTGVVGGANVLTF
D gene: TRBD1; clone size: NA; V gene: TRBV29-1; J gene: TRBJ2-7; CDR3 DNA: TGCAGCGTTGCGGCGGACAGGAGGTACGAGCAGTACTTC; CDR3 protein: CSVAADRRYEQYF
D gene: TRBD1; clone size: NA; V gene: TRBV30; J gene: TRBJ1-2; CDR3 DNA: TGTGCCTGGAGTCCCCCGCAGACAGGGATGGGCTACACCTTC; CDR3 protein: CAWSPPQTGMGYTF
D gene: TRBD1; clone size: NA; V gene: TRBV3-1/TRBV3-2; J gene: TRBJ2-5; CDR3 DNA: TGTGCCAGCAGCCAAGTTGAGGACAGGGCGGAGACCCAGTACTTC; CDR3 protein: CASSQVEDRAETQYF
D gene: NA; clone size: NA; V gene: TRBV5-1; J gene: TRBJ1-1; CDR3 DNA: TGCGCCAGCAGCCCCCTATGGGGGACACGGACTGAAGCTTTCTTT; CDR3 protein: CASSPLWGTRTEAFF
D gene: TRBD2; clone size: NA; V gene: TRBV5-4; J gene: TRBJ2-1; CDR3 DNA: TGTGCCAGCAGCTCACCCGGGACTAGTCCTAATGAGCAGTTCTTC; CDR3 protein: CASSSPGTSPNEQFF
D gene: NA; clone size: NA; V gene: TRBV5-5; J gene: TRBJ2-2; CDR3 DNA: TGTGCCAGCAGCGCCGGGATGAACACCGGGGAGCTGTTTTTT; CDR3 protein: CASSAGMNTGELFF
D gene: TRBD1; clone size: once; V gene: TRBV7-8; J gene: TRBJ2-7; CDR3 DNA: TGTGCCAGCAGCTTAGCGAGGACAGGGACTTACGAGCAGTACTTC; CDR3 protein: CASSLARTGTYEQYF
D gene: TRBD1; clone size: NA; V gene: TRBV7-9; J gene: TRBJ1-1; CDR3 DNA: TGTGCCAGCAGCCCCGGCCAGGGGGACACTGAAGCTTTCTTT; CDR3 protein: CASSPGQGDTEAFF
D gene: NA; clone size: NA; V gene: TRBV28; J gene: TRBJ1-1; CDR3 DNA: TGTGCCAGCCGGGTCCGCGAGGAGACTGAAGCTTTCTTT; CDR3 protein: CASRVREETEAFF
D gene: NA; clone size: few; V gene: TRBV28; J gene: TRBJ2-7; CDR3 DNA: TGTGCCAGCAGTTCCAGGGATAACGAGCAGTACTTC; CDR3 protein: CASSSRDNEQYF
D gene: NA; clone size: NA; V gene: TRBV28; J gene: TRBJ1-1; CDR3 DNA: TGTGCCAGCAGCATTGGGACTCCCATCGAAGCTTTCTTT; CDR3 protein: CASSIGTPIEAFF
D gene: NA; clone size: NA; V gene: TRBV24-1; J gene: TRBJ2-3; CDR3 DNA: TGTGCCACCAGTGATTTGGGGGGGTTGGGCACAGATACGCAGTATTTT; CDR3 protein: CATSDLGGLGTDTQYF
D gene: TRBD1; clone size: NA; V gene: TRBV10-3; J gene: TRBJ1-1; CDR3 DNA: TGTGCCATCAGTGAGTCGACAGGGGGCAACACTGAAGCTTTCTTT; CDR3 protein: CAISESTGGNTEAFF
D gene: TRBD1; clone size: NA; V gene: TRBV5-4; J gene: TRBJ1-1; CDR3 DNA: TGTGCCAGCAGCCTAAAGGCGGGACAGGGGGGGGTTGGCACTGAAGCTTTCTTT; CDR3 protein: CASSLKAGQGGVGTEAFF
D gene: TRBD2; clone size: once; V gene: TRBV18; J gene: TRBJ2-3; CDR3 DNA: TGTGCCAGCTCACCGGAGAGGCGGGAGCTAGATACGCAGTATTTT; CDR3 protein: CASSPERRELDTQYF
D gene: NA; clone size: once; V gene: TRBV6-5; J gene: TRBJ1-2; CDR3 DNA: TGTGCCAGCAGTTACACAGAGATGGCGGGTGGCTACACCTTC; CDR3 protein: CASSYTEMAGGYTF
D gene: TRBD1; clone size: NA; V gene: TRBV3-1/TRBV3-2; J gene: TRBJ2-2; CDR3 DNA: TGTGCCAGCAGCCACCGGGACAGGAACACCGGGGAGCTGTTTTTT; CDR3 protein: CASSHRDRNTGELFF
D gene: NA; clone size: NA; V gene: TRBV14; J gene: TRBJ2-2; CDR3 DNA: TGTGCCAGCAGCCCTCAAATCCTAGCGAACACCGGGGAGCTGTTTTTT; CDR3 protein: CASSPQILANTGELFF
D gene: TRBD2; clone size: NA; V gene: TRBV7-9; J gene: TRBJ2-3; CDR3 DNA: TGTGCCAGCAGCCAGGGAAGCGGGAGCGGGGATACGCAGTATTTT; CDR3 protein: CASSQGSGSGDTQYF
D gene: NA; clone size: NA; V gene: TRBV2; J gene: TRBJ1-3; CDR3 DNA: TGTGCCAGCATGGCCGGGAGCGGGGGAAACACCATATATTTT; CDR3 protein: CASMAGSGGNTIYF
D gene: NA; clone size: NA; V gene: TRBV7-9; J gene: TRBJ1-6; CDR3 DNA: TGTGCCAGCAGCCCGCTGGCGGGGTCTACTAATTCACCCCTCCACTTT; CDR3 protein: CASSPLAGSTNSPLHF
D gene: NA; clone size: NA; V gene: TRBV5-4; J gene: TRBJ2-3; CDR3 DNA: TGTGCCAGCAGCTCCGGAGGGTCCACAGATACGCAGTATTTT; CDR3 protein: CASSSGGSTDTQYF
D gene: NA; clone size: few; V gene: TRBV6-4; J gene: TRBJ2-3; CDR3 DNA: TGTGCCAGCAGTGACAGGGGGACATTTGATACGCAGTATTTT; CDR3 protein: CASSDRGTFDTQYF
D gene: NA; clone size: once; V gene: TRBV6-5; J gene: TRBJ1-1; CDR3 DNA: TGTGCCAGCAGCGGACAGCCGGGCACTGAAGCTTTCTTT; CDR3 protein: CASSGQPGTEAFF
D gene: TRBD2; clone size: NA; V gene: TRBV28; J gene: TRBJ2-3; CDR3 DNA: TGTGCCAGCAGTGCAGCGGGGTTCACAGATACGCAGTATTTT; CDR3 protein: CASSAAGFTDTQYF
D gene: TRBD1; clone size: NA; V gene: TRBV11-3; J gene: TRBJ2-7; CDR3 DNA: TGTGCCAGCAGCTACGGGACAGCGGACGAGCAGTACTTC; CDR3 protein: CASSYGTADEQYF